Each of the 21 T cell receptor beta chains below was sequenced from the same sample in a study of spatial heterogeneity in lung cancer. Time point described: sample taken at primary tumor resection. TCRdb processed the 5' RACE reads anew with MiXCR; each CDR3 protein has one entry. This repertoire shows around 7,800 distinct CDR3 sequences, around 8% found once; its top ten account for about 4%. Overall study results and limits: Tumor mutation counts were tracked by expanded intratumoral alpha and beta TCR counts.

Their antigens are not known. This sample comprised lung tumor tissue, obtained at surgery. The origin of the receptors is a male donor with early-stage non-small cell lung cancer.

This clonotype ranks as medium-sized. This beta chain is an unintended read in a library built for alpha chains; its size means little. This rearrangement joins TRBV6-1 to TRBJ2-6, with D possibly being TRBD1 (6 bases). Germline assignment: CDR1 MNHNS and CDR2 SASEGT. This CDR3 is built from 14 residues. V lost 6 bases and J lost 6, with 12 bases in between. DNA for the CDR3: TGTGCCAGCAGCGGGACACGGCTGGCCAACGTCCTGACTTTC. Translation: CASSGTRLANVLTF.

This clonotype was recorded at least ten times. In a library made to pick up alpha chains, this beta chain is a stray read with a size that means little. The chain has TRBV7-2 and TRBJ2-1, with 12 bases lining up with TRBD2. In germline, CDR1 is SGHTA, CDR2 FQGNSA. After removal of 5 bases from V and 8 bases from J, the junction contained 7 bases not matched to a gene. This CDR3 is 15 amino acids long. Written as DNA, the CDR3 is TGTGCCAGCAGCGCTACTAGCGGGAGGACTCATGAGCAGTTCTTC. It yields the protein CASSATSGRTHEQFF. Filled out from reference TRBV7-2 and TRBJ2-1, the complete variable domain reads GAGVSQSPSNKVTEKGKDVELRCDPISGHTALYWYRQSLGQGLEFLIYFQGNSAPDKSGLPSDRFSAERTGGSVSTLTIQRTQQEDSAVYLCASSATSGRTHEQFFGPGTRLTVL.

Ten or more counts support this clonotype. This beta chain represents an off-target read in a library built for alpha chains; its size is of limited meaning. This sequence joins TRBV28 and TRBJ1-1; D is undetermined. Germline CDR1 is MDHEN and CDR2 is SYDVKM. The V end lost 8 bases, the J end lost 4 bases, and 14 bases lay between the germline ends. The CDR3 length is 13 residues. The CDR3 coding sequence is TGTGCCAGCGCCCTCCTCCGGGTCACTGAAGCTTTCTTT. It codes for CASALLRVTEAFF.

By sample fraction, this clonotype is medium-sized. The library was designed around alpha chains, so this beta chain is a stray read whose abundance carries little weight. V is TRBV5-5 and J is TRBJ2-7; weak D call: TRBD1 (6 bases). Trimming stripped 0 bases from V and 0 bases from J, with 10 bases between. The CDR3 has 15 amino acids. The germline CDR1 and CDR2 sequences are SGHKS and YYEKEE (reference sequence). The CDR3 sequence: CASSLDRVGSYEQYF. The CDR3 coding sequence is TGTGCCAGCAGCTTGGACAGGGTGGGCTCCTACGAGCAGTACTTC.

Regarding this clonotype: Found in a library prepared for alpha chains, this beta chain is an off-target read, and its abundance has little meaning. V usage is TRBV20-1 and J usage is TRBJ2-2, with D perhaps TRBD2 (6 bases). Germline V gene data show CDR1 as DFQATT and CDR2 as SNEGSKA (reference sequence). With 2 bases removed from V and 1 base from J, the gap between germline ends came to 17 bases. This CDR3 region has 17 residues. The CDR3 region is CSARSPLGSGNTGELFF. CDR3 bases: TGCAGTGCTAGATCCCCACTCGGTAGCGGGAACACCGGGGAGCTGTTTTTT.

In this sample, this clonotype turned up many times. A library prepared for alpha chains yielded this beta chain as an off-target read; its size is of little meaning. The DNA of the CDR3 is TGCGCCAGCAGCCAAGATCTTAACAGGGGAGGGGAAGAGACCCAGTACTTC. This gives the protein CASSQDLNRGGEETQYF. The rearrangement uses TRBV4-3 and TRBJ2-5, with D perhaps assigned TRBD1 or TRBD2 (7 bases each). Between the trimmed V and J ends, which lost 0 bases and 3 bases, there was a span of 17 bases. The CDR3 totals 17 residues. Germline loops: CDR1 LGHNA, CDR2 YSLEER.

This clonotype rates as medium-sized (0.01 to 0.1%). This beta chain represents an off-target read in a library built for alpha chains; its size is of limited meaning. The chain links TRBV6-5 to TRBJ2-1; D ambiguous. V was clipped by 0 bases and J by 0 bases, with 12 bases between them. Per germline, CDR1 MNHEY and CDR2 SVGAGI. The CDR3 extends over 17 amino acids. The CDR3 protein is CASSYSKAMSSYNEQFF. The CDR3 coding sequence is TGTGCCAGCAGTTACTCGAAAGCGATGAGCTCCTACAATGAGCAGTTCTTC.

This clonotype is labeled medium-sized. This beta chain slipped into a library made for alpha chains as a stray read, so its size is not meaningful. V usage is TRBV20-1 and J usage is TRBJ1-5, with a possible D match to TRBD1 (6 bases). Per the germline V gene, CDR1 is DFQATT and CDR2 is SNEGSKA (reference sequence). This CDR3 has 14 amino acids. The CDR3 spells CSAVRGGINQPQHF. As DNA, the CDR3 is TGCAGCGCGGTCAGGGGAGGGATCAATCAGCCCCAGCATTTT.

About this clonotype: Being off target in a library aimed at alpha chains, this beta chain has a size of little meaning. V and J are TRBV3-1 and TRBJ2-7, with a weak D call TRBD2 (6 bases). The CDR3 consists of 15 residues. Germline V lookup: CDR1 LGHDT, CDR2 YNNKEL (reference sequence). Trimming stripped 4 bases from V and 0 bases from J, with 13 bases between. The CDR3, as DNA: TGTGCCAGCAGCCCCTACCGGGGGAGCTCCTACGAGCAGTACTTC. This gives the protein CASSPYRGSSYEQYF.

Only a few counts were recorded for this clonotype. A library prepared for alpha chains yielded this beta chain as an off-target read; its size is of little meaning. The chain is built from TRBV29-1 and TRBJ1-2, with TRBD1 matching 7 bases. This CDR3 comprises 12 residues. From germline, CDR1 is SQVTM and CDR2 ANQGSEA. Losses at the gene ends were 3 bases for V and 7 bases for J; bases not matched to a gene: 5. CDR3 region: CSVEGTVGGYTF. The CDR3 DNA follows: TGCAGCGTTGAGGGGACAGTGGGTGGCTACACCTTC.

The table lists this clonotype with many counts. The library was prepared for alpha chains; this beta chain is a stray read, so its frequency means little. CDR3 DNA: TGTGCCAGCAGCCCTCATAGAATTTTCGGGGAGGGCACCGGGGAGCTGTTTTTT. Its protein product is CASSPHRIFGEGTGELFF. The rearrangement uses TRBV7-8 and TRBJ2-2, with TRBD2 matching over 7 bases. The V gene's germline CDR1 is SGHVS and CDR2 FQNEAQ. CDR3 length equals 18 residues. V dropped 5 bases and J dropped 4; count of bases not matched to a gene: 16.

This clonotype is labeled medium-sized (0.01 to 0.1%). With the library built for alpha chains, this beta chain is off target and its frequency is not meaningful. The rearrangement uses TRBV5-1 and TRBJ1-5; D may be TRBD1 (5 bases). In germline, CDR1 is SGHRS, CDR2 YFSETQ. This CDR3 has 13 amino acids. Trimming removed 1 base at V and 7 bases at J, with 9 bases between. The chain's CDR3 is CASSLYGAQPQHF. CDR3 in DNA: TGCGCCAGCAGCTTGTACGGGGCCCAGCCCCAGCATTTT.

This clonotype was detected ten times or more. The library was designed around alpha chains, so this beta chain is a stray read whose abundance carries little weight. This chain uses TRBV9 with TRBJ2-5; 9 bases fit TRBD2. After removal of 2 bases from V and 2 bases from J, the junction contained 4 bases not matched to a gene. The CDR3 consists of 15 residues. Germline V CDR1 and CDR2: SGDLS, YYNGEE. CDR3 nucleotide sequence: TGTGCCAGCAGCGTCGGGACTAGCTATCAAGAGACCCAGTACTTC. Translating it yields CASSVGTSYQETQYF.

Sample share makes this clonotype medium-sized. Within a library made for alpha chains, this beta chain is off target, and its count is uninformative. The genes are TRBV5-1 and TRBJ2-1; 8 bases match TRBD1. Germline V CDR1 and CDR2: SGHRS, YFSETQ. The CDR3 runs to 16 residues. Trimming took 5 bases from V and 2 from J; bases not matched to a gene: 9. CDR3 coding DNA: TGCGCCAGCAGATACGGGACAGGTTGGACCTACAATGAGCAGTTCTTC. Its translation is CASRYGTGWTYNEQFF.

On this clonotype: Because this beta chain is a stray read in a library intended to capture alpha chains, its abundance should not be given much weight. The gene calls are TRBV20-1 and TRBJ1-1, with unresolved D. This CDR3 is built from 12 residues. V was pared by 6 bases and J by 4 bases, with 12 bases between. Germline CDR1 DFQATT, CDR2 SNEGSKA (reference sequence). CDR3 sequence (DNA): TGCAGTGCGGCCCCGTGGGGCACTGAAGCTTTCTTT. Its protein product is CSAAPWGTEAFF.

This clonotype is labeled as medium-sized. The library was built for alpha chains, so this beta chain is an off-target read and its size means little. The chain employs TRBV29-1 and TRBJ2-5, with 7 nucleotides matching TRBD2. Germline CDR1 reads SQVTM; CDR2 reads ANQGSEA. The CDR3 sequence is 13 residues long. V lost 3 bases and J lost 9; bases outside the gene matches: 10. DNA for the CDR3: TGCAGCGTTGAGCTAGCGGCCGATAAGCCCCAGTACTTC. Amino acids: CSVELAADKPQYF.

Within the sample, this clonotype is medium-sized (0.01 to 0.1%). This beta chain is a stray sequence in a library constructed for alpha chains; its clone size is not meaningful. Here the CDR3 DNA reads TGTGCCAGTAGTAGCGGGGCAATCTACCAAGAGACCCAGTACTTC. As protein: CASSSGAIYQETQYF. The V and J genes are TRBV19 and TRBJ2-5, with D possibly TRBD2 on 6 matching bases. The CDR3 runs to 15 residues. Per germline, CDR1 LNHDA and CDR2 SQIVND (reference sequence). Between the trimmed V and J ends, which lost 4 bases and 0 bases, there was a span of 12 bases.

By share, this clonotype ranks as medium-sized. A library made for alpha chains picked up this beta chain off target, so its size means little. The chain joins TRBV24-1 to TRBJ2-3; a possible D gene is TRBD2 (6 bases). The CDR3 is 16 residues long. V was pared by 4 bases and J by 2 bases, with 15 bases between. CDR1 is KGHDR, CDR2 SFDVKD, per germline. The DNA of the CDR3 is TGTGCCACCAGTGACCCCACCCCGGGAGACACAGATACGCAGTATTTT. Translation gives CATSDPTPGDTDTQYF.

This clonotype occurred many times. The library was prepared for alpha chains; this beta chain is a stray read, so its frequency means little. The chain links TRBV2 to TRBJ1-2; D is perhaps TRBD1 (6 bases). The CDR3 loop spans 13 amino acids. Trimming removed 6 bases from V and 2 bases from J, with 10 bases in between. CDR1 is SNHLY and CDR2 is FYNNEI in the germline V gene. The CDR3 nucleotides read TGTGCCAGCAGGGGACAAAGCAACTATGGCTACACCTTC. Translation gives CASRGQSNYGYTF.

This clonotype was counted between two and nine times. This beta chain is an unintended read in a library built for alpha chains; its size means little. This sequence joins TRBV28 and TRBJ2-4, with unresolved D. Between the trimmed V and J ends, which lost 4 bases and 2 bases, there was a span of 9 bases. CDR1 is MDHEN, CDR2 SYDVKM, per germline. There are 14 residues in the CDR3. CDR3 bases: TGTGCCAGCAGTTCCCCAACGCCCAAAAACATTCAGTACTTC. It yields the protein CASSSPTPKNIQYF.

Of note for this clonotype: Because the library targeted alpha chains, this beta chain is an off-target read whose size means little. V usage is TRBV4-2 and J usage is TRBJ1-2; D remains ambiguous. The CDR3 loop spans 14 amino acids. Germline values: CDR1 LGHNA, CDR2 YNFKEQ. V was trimmed by 5 bases and J by 3 bases, leaving 13 bases between them. CDR3 DNA: TGTGCCAGCAGCTCCCGCCCGGACGACTATGGCTACACCTTC. Protein product: CASSSRPDDYGYTF.